This entry concerns a single TCR beta chain. Its antigen is currently unknown. The data stem from a study of T-cell memory formation after mild COVID-19. TCRdb reprocessed the 5' RACE reads with MiXCR, giving one entry per CDR3 protein. The sample has more than 200,000 distinct CDR3 sequences, over 15% seen once; the top ten hold approximately 3.6%. Germline V gene data show CDR1 as SGHTA and CDR2 as FQGNSA. The CDR3 consists of 15 residues. Deletions cut 5 bases from V and 0 bases from J, with 8 bases between. Findings and limits, study-wide: Pre-infection memory showed some responding clones, and this suggested that cross-reactive memory joined. Among CD4+ contracting clones, most were CM and EM, and CD8+ ones EMRA. Second-wave clones with a day 37 peak had unconfirmed SARS-CoV-2 specificity.

Source material: PBMCs or a T cell subset sorted from them (not recorded which). This clonotype was sampled from a man younger than 35 who had mild COVID-19 (a few samples of this study predate the infection). Cell type and time point are not known. V usage is TRBV7-2 and J usage is TRBJ1-6, with D unclear. CDR3 coding DNA: TGTGCCAGCAGCCCCCAGAGCTCCTATAATTCACCCCTCCACTTT. Encoded protein: CASSPQSSYNSPLHF.